This TCR beta chain is from a study of shared clonotypes between healthy human individuals. Study details: Three CD4 naive, three CD4 memory, two CD8 naive and one CD8 memory plate were used per donor. Overall study findings and caveats: Around 4.7% of naive CD4 clonotypes were shared across a handful of donors.

As to this clone: What it binds is unknown.

Sorted subsets were amplified in replicate PCRs using around 220 ng DNA, some 31,000 T cell genomes. The authors' processing: Because ImmunoSEQ provided only junction sequences with no quality scores, the filtering differed. Sequencing used immunoSEQ multiplex PCR; TCRdb keeps in-frame clones, though not all of them. V, J and clone size reflect that table, while D and trimming were determined from the DNA. The sample lists fewer than 400,000 clones; approximately 79% were seen once. CDR1 is LNHDA, CDR2 SQIVND, per germline (reference sequence). Trimming at V came to 6 bases and at J to 2 bases, leaving 13 bases not matched to a gene. The CDR3 spans 17 residues.

Sequences were obtained from memory CD4+ T cells sorted from blood. Regarding subset: CD45RA-negative fraction. The V gene is TRBV19, the J gene TRBJ2-1; TRBD2 matches 7 bases. The receptor was isolated from a man in his thirties or forties in good health. The CDR3 DNA follows: TGTGCCAGTAGATCCCTAGAGCGGGACTCTACCTACAATGAGCAGTTCTTC. Encoded protein: CASRSLERDSTYNEQFF.